This record concerns one TCR beta chain sequence. Its cognate antigen is unknown. The table came from immunoSEQ multiplex PCR; TCRdb's copy has only in-frame clones and leaves some out. The sample has roughly 150,000 clones; 92% are singletons. This specimen comes from a study of T cell responses to AZD1222 COVID-19 vaccine. Overall study results and limits: Repertoire samples came only from after the peak T cell response. Following two doses of AZD1222, Spike-specific TCR breadth and depth rose. Females made up more of the donors, who were largely white British, and clonal diversity may have come out too low. Nearly half of the spike-specific TCRs reportedly recognize variant regions that carry no mutations.

V dropped 1 base and J dropped 1 base, with 16 bases sitting between them. The CDR3 length is 17 residues. Germline V lookup: CDR1 SGHVS, CDR2 FQNEAQ. The chain is built from TRBV7-8 and TRBJ1-1; weak D call: TRBD1 (5 bases). The material sequenced was peripheral blood, taken on day 0 of AZD1222 vaccination. This clonotype was sampled from an adult in good health. CDR3 amino acids: CASSLGVGLRANTEAFF. CDR3 sequence (DNA): TGTGCCAGCAGCTTAGGAGTGGGACTTCGGGCGAACACTGAAGCTTTCTTT. The whole variable domain, remainder taken from reference TRBV7-8 and TRBJ1-1, is GAGVSQSPRYKVAKRGQDVALRCDPISGHVSLFWYQQALGQGPEFLTYFQNEAQLDKSGLPSDRFFAERPEGSVSTLKIQRTQQEDSAVYLCASSLGVGLRANTEAFFGQGTRLTVV.